The 18 T cell receptor beta chains in this list originate from one sample, sequenced in a study of control samples from healthy donors and cancer patients. Some clones are missing from TCRdb's copy, which holds only in-frame ones; the method was immunoSEQ multiplex PCR. The data hold about 92,000 clones, with about four fifths observed a single time. The sample comprised blood. The receptors originated from an older woman in good health.

The V and J genes are TRBV28 and TRBJ1-6; tentative D call: TRBD1 (6 bases). Trimming took 6 bases from V and 6 from J, leaving 15 bases between them. Germline V gives CDR1 MDHEN, CDR2 SYDVKM. CDR3 length: 15 residues. Written as DNA, the CDR3 is TGTGCCAGCAGCCTAACAACAGGGCTTAATTCACCCCTCCACTTT. It yields the protein CASSLTTGLNSPLHF.

The sample holds a few counts of this clone. The V call is TRBV5-6, the J call TRBJ2-1; D possibly corresponds to TRBD2 (5 bases). The CDR3 covers 12 residues. Germline CDR1 reads SGHDT; CDR2 reads YYEEEE. V was cut by 3 bases and J by 8 bases, with 9 bases left in between. Written as DNA, the CDR3 is TGTGCCAGCAGCTGGGGAGAGGATGAGCAGTTCTTC. Translation gives CASSWGEDEQFF.

V is TRBV25-1 and J is TRBJ2-2; the D is unclear. Trimming pared 7 bases from V and 8 bases from J, leaving 11 bases between. CDR3 size: 12 residues. Germline CDR1 reads MGHDK; CDR2 reads SYGVNS. This CDR3 reads CASKALRGELFF. The DNA of the CDR3 is TGTGCCAGCAAGGCATTAAGGGGGGAGCTGTTTTTT.

This chain joins TRBV11-3 and TRBJ2-1; 7 nucleotides line up with TRBD1. The CDR3 extends over 15 amino acids. Germline CDR1 is SGHNT and CDR2 is YENEEA. With V trimmed by 0 bases and J by 4 bases, 3 bases remained unmatched. The CDR3: CASSLEGQLYNEQFF. The CDR3 DNA sequence: TGTGCCAGCAGCTTAGAGGGACAGTTATACAATGAGCAGTTCTTC. Combining the CDR3 with reference TRBV11-3 and TRBJ2-1 gives the whole variable domain EAGVVQSPRYKIIEKKQPVAFWCNPISGHNTLYWYLQNLGQGPELLIRYENEEAVDDSQLPKDRFSAERLKGVDSTLKIQPAELGDSAVYLCASSLEGQLYNEQFFGPGTRLTVL.

The chain combines TRBV2 with TRBJ2-5; TRBD2 matches at 11 bases. CDR3 length: 16 amino acids. From germline, CDR1 is SNHLY and CDR2 FYNNEI. The V and J ends lost 5 bases and 1 base, in that order; junction bases with no gene match: 6. The DNA of the CDR3 is TGTGCCAGCAGTCCCCCGGGACTAGCGGCCCAAGAGACCCAGTACTTC. This translates into CASSPPGLAAQETQYF.

The chain is built from TRBV9 and TRBJ2-3; D ambiguous. V was trimmed by 0 bases and J by 2 bases, leaving 4 bases between them. The CDR3 has 13 amino acids. Germline CDR1 SGDLS, CDR2 YYNGEE. CDR3 in DNA: TGTGCCAGCAGCGTAGGAATCACAGATACGCAGTATTTT. It encodes CASSVGITDTQYF.

The rearrangement links TRBV28 to TRBJ2-7; D perhaps matches TRBD2 (6 bases). Germline CDR1 and CDR2: MDHEN and SYDVKM. Trimming removed 0 bases from V and 5 bases from J, with 14 bases in between. The CDR3 extends over 15 amino acids. The DNA for the CDR3 is TGTGCCAGCAGTTTATGGCGGGACCACGGCCACGAGCAGTACTTC. Translation gives CASSLWRDHGHEQYF.

This clone has only a few counts. V is TRBV7-2 and J is TRBJ2-5; 7 nucleotides match TRBD1. The V and J ends lost 4 bases and 4 bases, in that order; junction bases with no gene match: 6. CDR1 is SGHTA, CDR2 FQGNSA, per germline. The CDR3 length is 14 residues. CDR3 nucleotides: TGTGCCAGCAGCTCCACAGGGGTGGGAGAGACCCAGTACTTC. Protein: CASSSTGVGETQYF. The complete variable domain, with remaining parts taken from reference TRBV7-2 and TRBJ2-5, reads GAGVSQSPSNKVTEKGKDVELRCDPISGHTALYWYRQSLGQGLEFLIYFQGNSAPDKSGLPSDRFSAERTGGSVSTLTIQRTQQEDSAVYLCASSSTGVGETQYFGPGTRLLVL.

The rearrangement joins TRBV15 to TRBJ1-3; D gene ambiguous. This CDR3 region has 12 residues. Looked up from germline, CDR1 is LNHNV and CDR2 is YYDKDF (reference sequence). V lost 11 bases and J lost 1, with 9 bases in between. The CDR3 region has the DNA TGTGCCGTTGGGAGTTCTGGAAACACCATATATTTT. Residues: CAVGSSGNTIYF.

The chain uses TRBV6-2 or TRBV6-3 and TRBJ2-7; D may match TRBD1 or TRBD2 (5 bases each). Per germline, CDR1 MNHEY and CDR2 SVGEGT. The V end lost 3 bases, the J end lost 6 bases, and 15 bases lay between the germline ends. The CDR3 extends over 14 amino acids. CDR3 loop: CASSYATGRLEQYF. CDR3 coding DNA: TGTGCCAGCAGTTATGCGACGGGGCGTCTCGAGCAGTACTTC.

The rearrangement joins TRBV10-2 to TRBJ2-2, with D uncertain. The CDR3 loop spans 11 amino acids. The ends were cut back, 4 bases at V and 5 bases at J, with 2 bases in the middle. Germline CDR1 WSHSY, CDR2 SAAADI. The CDR3 nucleotides are TGCGCCAGCAGTGCAACCGGGGAGCTGTTTTTT. Translating gives CASSATGELFF.

The chain combines TRBV6-5 with TRBJ2-5; 8 bases match TRBD2. CDR3 length equals 13 residues. The junction had 11 bases not matched to a gene; V was cut back by 6 bases and J by 11 bases. Germline CDR1 is MNHEY and CDR2 is SVGAGI. DNA for the CDR3: TGTGCCAGCAGCGGGGGGGAGTTGGGGACACAGTACTTC. Protein product: CASSGGELGTQYF.

This chain joins TRBV14 and TRBJ2-7; D ambiguous. The germline V and J ends were trimmed by 3 bases and 8 bases, with 17 bases remaining between them. Germline V CDR1 and CDR2: SGHDN, FVKESK. The CDR3 is 14 amino acids. The CDR3 DNA reads TGTGCCAGCAGCCAGGGTTTGCCCCCTACGAAGCAGTACTTC. Its translation is CASSQGLPPTKQYF. Based on the CDR3 plus reference TRBV14 and TRBJ2-7, the full variable domain is EAGVTQFPSHSVIEKGQTVTLRCDPISGHDNLYWYRRVMGKEIKFLLHFVKESKQDESGMPNNRFLAERTGGTYSTLKVQPAELEDSGVYFCASSQGLPPTKQYFGPGTRLTVT.

The V and J genes are TRBV7-9 and TRBJ2-7, with TRBD1 identical over 8 bases. This CDR3 region has 14 residues. Losses at the gene ends were 2 bases for V and 5 bases for J; bases not matched to a gene: 5. Looked up from germline, CDR1 is SEHNR and CDR2 is FQNEAQ (reference sequence). CDR3 sequence: CASSLQGQGDEQYF. For the CDR3, the DNA is TGTGCCAGCAGCTTACAAGGACAGGGCGACGAGCAGTACTTC.

This chain joins TRBV19 and TRBJ1-2, with D maybe TRBD1 (6 bases). Germline CDR1 LNHDA, CDR2 SQIVND (reference sequence). Trimming took 3 bases from V and 8 from J, leaving 13 bases between them. The CDR3 extends over 13 amino acids. The CDR3: CASSMRGQEGYTF. As DNA, the CDR3 is TGTGCCAGTAGTATGCGGGGGCAGGAAGGCTACACCTTC.

The CDR3 nucleotides read TGTGCCAGCAGCGTAGGACCGGGGGGGCAATTCGAGCAGTTCTTC. Amino acid sequence: CASSVGPGGQFEQFF. The rearrangement uses TRBV9 and TRBJ2-1; 8 bases are shared with TRBD2. The ends lost 0 bases at V and 10 bases at J; junction bases unmatched: 9. The CDR3 is 15 residues long. CDR1 and CDR2 (germline): SGDLS, YYNGEE. Combining the CDR3 with reference TRBV9 and TRBJ2-1 gives the whole variable domain DSGVTQTPKHLITATGQRVTLRCSPRSGDLSVYWYQQSLDQGLQFLIQYYNGEERAKGNILERFSAQQFPDLHSELNLSSLELGDSALYFCASSVGPGGQFEQFFGPGTRLTVL.

The chain carries TRBV7-8 and TRBJ1-5, with TRBD1 identical over 8 bases. The length of the CDR3 is 15 residues. Germline V gene sequence: CDR1 SGHVS, CDR2 FQNEAQ. V was clipped by 2 bases and J by 4 bases; unmatched bases: 4. The CDR3 bases are TGTGCCAGCAGCTTATCGGGACAGGCAAATCAGCCCCAGCATTTT. Translation gives CASSLSGQANQPQHF. Full variable domain (rest looked up from reference TRBV7-8 and TRBJ1-5): GAGVSQSPRYKVAKRGQDVALRCDPISGHVSLFWYQQALGQGPEFLTYFQNEAQLDKSGLPSDRFFAERPEGSVSTLKIQRTQQEDSAVYLCASSLSGQANQPQHFGDGTRLSIL.

The V gene is TRBV3-1 (or the pseudogene TRBV3-2), the J gene TRBJ2-3; the match to TRBD2 covers 7 bases. V lost 3 bases, J lost 3 bases, and 12 bases stayed unmatched. Germline CDR1 and CDR2: LGHDT and YNNKEL (reference sequence). The CDR3 has 17 residues. The CDR3 protein is CASSQYPPGLSTDTQYF. The DNA of the CDR3 is TGTGCCAGCAGCCAGTACCCCCCGGGACTATCAACAGATACGCAGTATTTT.